The 9 T cell receptor beta chains in this list originate from one sample, sequenced in a study of tumor and adjacent non-tumor tissue in lung cancer. The library came from three nested PCR rounds adapted from ARM-PCR protocols. A single record per CDR3 protein comes from TCRdb applying MiXCR to the multiplex PCR reads. The repertoire holds 45,000 to 65,000 distinct CDR3 sequences, with 74% as singletons. No cell sorting was done before RNA was extracted from the tissue. More than 3 cm separated this lung sample from the edge of the tumor. The sequencing sample was made of distant non-tumor lung tissue. The source of these receptors is a woman aged 60-70 years with non-small cell lung cancer.

A word on this clonotype: The CDR3 carries no conserved terminal phenylalanine or tryptophan, so it likely arises from a read error. The chain links TRBV4-3 to TRBJ2-1; 10 nucleotides match TRBD2. CDR3 size: 15 residues. Germline lookup yields CDR1 LGHNA and CDR2 YSLEER. The CDR3 DNA is TGCGCTAGCAGCCCGAGCGGGAGGGCTGGCGATGAGCAGTTCTAC. This codes for CASSPSGRAGDEQFY.

This chain uses TRBV6-5 with TRBJ2-3, with 8 bases that match TRBD1. The CDR3 totals 16 residues. CDR1 is MNHEY and CDR2 is SVGAGI in the germline V gene. V trimming: 10 bases; J trimming: 2 bases; junction bases outside the gene matches: 14. The CDR3 loop is CANSPLDRALTDTQYF. The CDR3 coding sequence is TGTGCCAACAGCCCCTTGGACAGGGCCCTCACAGATACGCAGTATTTT.

Points on this clonotype: This clone may be a read error of a much larger clone one base away. The chain combines TRBV28 with TRBJ1-2, with D perhaps TRBD1 (6 bases). The CDR3 length is 15 residues. The V gene lost 5 bases and the J gene lost 0 bases, with 13 bases spanning the gap. Looked up from germline, CDR1 is MDHEN and CDR2 is SYDVKM. The CDR3 loop reads CASSLDSSANYGYTF. In DNA form, the CDR3 reads TGTGCCAGCAGTCTGGACAGCTCAGCTAACTATGGCTACACCTTC.

This clonotype was picked up one time. In this CDR3 the conserved last residue, phenylalanine or tryptophan, is missing, so a read error is likely. The chain joins TRBV11-2 to TRBJ2-1, with 8 bases lining up with TRBD1. Germline CDR1 SGHAT, CDR2 FQNNGV. The V segment lost 5 bases and the J segment 6 bases; nucleotides outside the gene matches: 12. The CDR3 runs 16 residues. CDR3 coding DNA: TGTGCCAGCAGCACCCTCAGGGGGCTAGAGTGCAATGAGCAGTTCATC. Residues: CASSTLRGLECNEQFI.

A word on this clonotype: This may be a read error: a much more frequent sequence differs by one nucleotide. The V call is TRBV28, the J call TRBJ2-3; D not certain. Between the trimmed V and J ends, which lost 1 base and 0 bases, there was a span of 11 bases. CDR3 size: 16 residues. Germline lookup yields CDR1 MDHEN and CDR2 SYDVKM. CDR3 region: CASSLLGTASTDTQYF. CDR3 in DNA: TGTGCCAGCAGTTTATTGGGTACCGCTAGCACAGATACGCAGTATTTT.

As regards this clonotype: One junction end does not reproduce the germline sequence, and a read error may be involved. This rearrangement joins TRBV6-5 to TRBJ2-5; D not certain. CDR3 length equals 13 residues. Germline CDR1 and CDR2: MNHEY and SVGAGI. The CDR3 loop reads CVTSLSVLETQCF. CDR3 nucleotides: TGTGTCACTTCTTTGTCCGTTTTGGAGACCCAGTGCTTC.

As regards this clonotype: A much larger clone differs by one base, so this may be a read error. V gene TRBV6-2 or TRBV6-3 combines with J gene TRBJ2-7; 7 positions agree with TRBD2. The CDR3 spans 13 residues. Looked up from germline, CDR1 is MNHEY and CDR2 is SVGEGT. The CDR3 is CAGSSSGGYEQYF. The CDR3 DNA reads as TGTGCCGGCAGTTCCTCGGGGGGCTACGAGCAGTACTTC.

The table lists this clonotype with a count of one. The junction differs from germline at one of its ends, possibly a read error. This rearrangement joins TRBV6-2 or TRBV6-3 to TRBJ2-1, with unresolved D. The CDR3 length is 14 residues. The germline CDR1 and CDR2 sequences are MNHEY and SVGEGT. CDR3 in amino acids: CASSDPGLGMEQLF. CDR3 coding DNA: TGTGCCAGCAGTGATCCGGGCCTCGGTATGGAGCAGCTCTTT.

This clonotype was detected only once. The genes are TRBV11-3 and TRBJ2-2, with no clear D. The V and J ends lost 2 bases and 9 bases respectively, with 19 bases between them. CDR1 and CDR2 from the germline V gene are SGHNT and YENEEA. The CDR3 length is 16 residues. CDR3 in amino acids: CASSLTGLESTWELFF. The CDR3 DNA is TGTGCCAGCAGCTTAACTGGGTTAGAGTCGACCTGGGAGCTGTTTTTT.